Included here is one T cell receptor beta chain sequence, with context. For every subset, genomic DNA was evenly distributed across several immunoSEQ plates. The protocol was immunoSEQ multiplex PCR, while the TCRdb copy is restricted to in-frame clones and leaves out a portion. The table lists roughly 650,000 clones, about 96% of them singletons. Naivety among CD8 cells was defined by CD45RO negativity and positive CCR7 selection, thereby excluding terminally differentiated effector memory CD45RA+ cells. This CDR3 spans 15 amino acids. Trimming left V 0 bases short and J 3 bases short, with 10 bases between. Germline values: CDR1 SGHDN, CDR2 FVKESK. The sample belongs to a study of shared clonotypes between healthy human individuals.

The sequenced sample consisted of naive CD8+ T cells sorted from blood. This receptor was obtained from a woman aged 25 to 39 in good health. This rearrangement joins TRBV14 to TRBJ2-3; D is unresolved. Here the CDR3 reads CASSQDSLRTDTQYF. CDR3 nucleotide sequence: TGTGCCAGCAGCCAAGACTCATTGAGGACAGATACGCAGTATTTT.